The 23 T cell receptor beta chains below all came from one sample that was sequenced in a study of radiotherapy plus CTLA-4 blockade in lung cancer. Using immunoSEQ multiplex PCR, the repertoire was profiled, and TCRdb retains in-frame clones only, with some absent. The profile shows around 56,000 clones, over 75% of them singletons. Sequenced here: peripheral blood, sampled from a patient treated with radiotherapy plus ipilimumab. These receptors were collected from a human donor with non-small cell lung cancer who had a complete response to radiotherapy plus ipilimumab.

V gene TRBV5-1 combines with J gene TRBJ2-6; 9 bases match TRBD2. Germline V gene data show CDR1 as SGHRS and CDR2 as YFSETQ. The CDR3 loop spans 18 amino acids. V lost 0 bases and J lost 1; bases outside the gene matches: 5. The CDR3: CASSLALAGGSGANVLTF. DNA of the CDR3: TGCGCCAGCAGCTTGGCCTTGGCGGGGGGGTCTGGGGCCAACGTCCTGACTTTC.

The gene calls are TRBV12-5 and TRBJ2-4; 9 bases fit TRBD2. The CDR3 length is 14 residues. CDR1 and CDR2 from the germline V gene are LGHNT and FRNRAP. V shed 6 bases and J 9 bases; nucleotides not matched to a gene: 9. The CDR3 DNA follows: TGTGCTAGTGGGGGGCGGGAGGGCCGGGCCATTCAGTACTTC. Residues: CASGGREGRAIQYF.

J is TRBJ1-5 and V is TRBV4-3, with D maybe TRBD1 (6 bases). Germline CDR1 reads LGHNA; CDR2 reads YSLEER. V was cut by 0 bases and J by 3 bases, with 12 bases left in between. The CDR3 totals 16 residues. The CDR3: CASSQDLQGLNQPQHF. The CDR3 nucleotides are TGCGCCAGCAGCCAAGATCTGCAGGGGCTCAATCAGCCCCAGCATTTT.

This clone was picked up a small number of times. The rearrangement links TRBV5-1 to TRBJ2-5; no definite D call. The CDR3 length is 15 residues. Germline V gene sequence: CDR1 SGHRS, CDR2 YFSETQ. The V end was cut by 2 bases, the J end by 0 bases, with 11 bases between. CDR3 in DNA: TGCGCCAGCAGCTTAACCCAGGCTAACCAAGAGACCCAGTACTTC. It codes for CASSLTQANQETQYF.

V and J are TRBV6-5 and TRBJ1-2; no definite D call. The V end was cut by 0 bases, the J end by 7 bases, with 9 bases between. Germline V gives CDR1 MNHEY, CDR2 SVGAGI. The CDR3 is 13 amino acids. CDR3 protein: CASSYSPTGGYTF. In DNA, the CDR3 is TGTGCCAGCAGTTACTCGCCCACGGGTGGCTACACCTTC.

In its sample, this clone was seen a few times. The CDR3 loop reads CASRQQVNTEAFF. CDR3 DNA sequence: TGTGCCAGCAGACAACAAGTGAACACTGAAGCTTTCTTT. This chain joins TRBV11-3 and TRBJ1-1; D gene uncertain. V was trimmed by 6 bases and J by 0 bases, leaving 8 bases between them. This CDR3 has 13 residues. Germline V CDR1 and CDR2: SGHNT, YENEEA. Full variable domain (remainder filled in from reference TRBV11-3 and TRBJ1-1): EAGVVQSPRYKIIEKKQPVAFWCNPISGHNTLYWYLQNLGQGPELLIRYENEEAVDDSQLPKDRFSAERLKGVDSTLKIQPAELGDSAVYLCASRQQVNTEAFFGQGTRLTVV.

This sequence joins TRBV7-2 and TRBJ1-1; the match to TRBD1 covers 11 bases. Germline loops: CDR1 SGHTA, CDR2 FQGNSA. The CDR3 consists of 18 residues. V was clipped by 2 bases and J by 1 base; unmatched bases: 9. CDR3: CASSLPGQGVRRNTEAFF. The CDR3, as DNA: TGTGCCAGCAGCTTACCGGGACAGGGGGTGAGACGGAACACTGAAGCTTTCTTT.

The chain is built from TRBV30 and TRBJ1-1; D is undetermined. The ends were cut back, 1 base at V and 7 bases at J, with 7 bases in the middle. Per the germline V gene, CDR1 is GTSNPN and CDR2 is SVGIG (reference sequence). The CDR3 is made up of 11 amino acids. DNA for the CDR3: TGTGCCTGGAGTGGGCTGAATGAAGCTTTCTTT. Its translation: CAWSGLNEAFF.

Here the CDR3 reads CASSLARQGDYEQYF. CDR3 in DNA: TGTGCCAGCAGCTTAGCTAGACAGGGGGATTACGAGCAGTACTTC. The chain recombines TRBV7-2 with TRBJ2-5, with 9 bases lining up with TRBD1. With the DNA end fitting TRBJ2-7 better, the J assignment may be wrong. This CDR3 region has 15 residues. Germline V gives CDR1 SGHTA, CDR2 FQGNSA.

The chain recombines TRBV28 with TRBJ1-4; TRBD1 agrees at 10 bases. The CDR3 contains 13 residues. Looked up from germline, CDR1 is MDHEN and CDR2 is SYDVKM. V lost 2 bases, J lost 11 bases, and 2 bases stayed unmatched. The CDR3 region has the DNA TGTGCCAGCAGTTTAGGGGACAGGGGTAAACTGTTTTTT. Translated, it gives CASSLGDRGKLFF.

This clone was seen more than once but under ten times. This chain connects TRBV18 to TRBJ2-1, with no clear D. CDR1 and CDR2 from the germline V gene are KGHSH and LQKENI. The CDR3 spans 17 residues. V lost 2 bases, J lost 0 bases, and 14 bases lay in between. DNA for the CDR3: TGTGCCAGCTCACCAACGTCTACCCGAAGCTCCTACAATGAGCAGTTCTTC. This sequence encodes CASSPTSTRSSYNEQFF.

The chain carries TRBV11-2 and TRBJ1-1; 7 bases line up with TRBD1. V dropped 5 bases and J dropped 4; count of bases not matched to a gene: 16. Looked up from germline, CDR1 is SGHAT and CDR2 is FQNNGV. The CDR3 is 17 amino acids. In nucleotides, the CDR3 is TGTGCCAGCAGCCAATGGGAAATAGCAGGGGGATTCACTGAAGCTTTCTTT. Its protein is CASSQWEIAGGFTEAFF.

The chain recombines TRBV9 with TRBJ2-2, with D tentatively TRBD2 (5 bases). Per the germline V gene, CDR1 is SGDLS and CDR2 is YYNGEE. This CDR3 region has 15 residues. V lost 0 bases, J lost 1 base, and 7 bases lay in between. The CDR3 DNA reads TGTGCCAGCAGCGTAGGGAGCGGGAACACCGGGGAGCTGTTTTTT. Translated: CASSVGSGNTGELFF.

The chain has TRBV18 and TRBJ2-4, with 7 bases that match TRBD1. Trimming cost V 3 bases and J 2 bases; bases outside gene matches: 7. Germline loops: CDR1 KGHSH, CDR2 LQKENI. The length of the CDR3 is 16 residues. The CDR3 loop is CASSPPGQFSKNIQYF. For the CDR3, the DNA is TGTGCCAGCTCACCTCCGGGACAGTTCTCCAAAAACATTCAGTACTTC.

This chain links TRBV15 with TRBJ1-3; 11 nucleotides agree with TRBD1. The CDR3 consists of 17 residues. With 3 bases clipped from V and 3 bases from J, the junction kept 7 bases outside the gene matches. CDR1 and CDR2 from the germline V gene are LNHNV and YYDKDF (reference sequence). The CDR3, as DNA: TGTGCCACCAGCAGGGGCGGACAGGGGGCGGTTGGAAACACCATATATTTT. Protein product: CATSRGGQGAVGNTIYF.

This sequence joins TRBV4-3 and TRBJ1-4; 8 bases map to TRBD1. Losses at the gene ends were 3 bases for V and 7 bases for J; bases not matched to a gene: 7. This CDR3 is 15 amino acids long. The V gene's germline CDR1 is LGHNA and CDR2 YSLEER. CDR3 protein: CASSQKGRGLEKLFF. For the CDR3, the DNA is TGCGCCAGCAGCCAGAAGGGCAGGGGGCTTGAAAAACTGTTTTTT.

The rearrangement uses TRBV18 and TRBJ1-3, with a possible D match to TRBD1 (5 bases). This CDR3 region has 16 residues. Germline assignment: CDR1 KGHSH and CDR2 LQKENI. With 6 bases removed from V and 0 bases from J, the gap between germline ends came to 15 bases. The CDR3 region is CASSKERGVSGNTIYF. Here the CDR3 DNA reads TGTGCCAGCTCCAAGGAACGGGGGGTCTCTGGAAACACCATATATTTT.

J is TRBJ2-5 and V is TRBV18; no clear D. The germline V gene encodes CDR1 KGHSH and CDR2 LQKENI. V lost 2 bases to trimming and J lost 2 bases, with 15 bases between them. The CDR3 consists of 16 residues. CDR3 residues: CASSPNAAGTQETQYF. In DNA, the CDR3 is TGTGCCAGCTCACCAAATGCAGCAGGTACACAAGAGACCCAGTACTTC.

This chain links TRBV6-5 with TRBJ1-6; 8 nucleotides match TRBD1. The CDR3 extends over 14 amino acids. Trimming cost V 5 bases and J 10 bases; bases outside gene matches: 7. Germline assignment: CDR1 MNHEY and CDR2 SVGAGI. CDR3 sequence reads: CASSRTGMGSPLHF. The CDR3 DNA reads TGTGCCAGCAGTCGGACAGGGATGGGGTCACCCCTCCACTTT.

J is TRBJ2-5 and V is TRBV23-1; 11 bases fit TRBD2. TRBV23-1 belongs to the ORF category, with a function that is uncertain. The CDR3 totals 18 residues. Trimming at V came to 8 bases and at J to 3 bases, leaving 17 bases not matched to a gene. DNA of the CDR3: TGCGCCAGCGGAACAGGGTGGGGTAGCGGGAGGGCAGAAGAGACCCAGTACTTC. Its translation: CASGTGWGSGRAEETQYF.

J is TRBJ2-1 and V is TRBV5-1, with TRBD1 matching over 8 bases. CDR1 is SGHRS and CDR2 is YFSETQ in the germline V gene. With 6 bases clipped from V and 0 bases from J, the junction kept 11 bases outside the gene matches. The CDR3 has 17 residues. The CDR3 DNA reads TGCGCCAGCATTCCGGGCAGGGGGCAGAGCTCCTACAATGAGCAGTTCTTC. This gives the protein CASIPGRGQSSYNEQFF. Together with reference TRBV5-1 and TRBJ2-1, the CDR3 gives the full variable domain: KAGVTQTPRYLIKTRGQQVTLSCSPISGHRSVSWYQQTPGQGLQFLFEYFSETQRNKGNFPGRFSGRQFSNSRSEMNVSTLELGDSALYLCASIPGRGQSSYNEQFFGPGTRLTVL.

V and J are TRBV6-1 and TRBJ2-3; 9 nucleotides align to TRBD1. The V and J ends lost 0 bases and 11 bases, in that order; junction bases with no gene match: 6. CDR1 MNHNS and CDR2 SASEGT come from the germline V gene. CDR3 length: 14 amino acids. DNA for the CDR3: TGTGCCAGCAGTGAAGCAGGGGGGGGACAGGGGCAGTATTTT. Amino acid sequence: CASSEAGGGQGQYF.

This chain uses TRBV2 with TRBJ2-4, with D possibly being TRBD2 (6 bases). The length of the CDR3 is 16 residues. Trimming took off 3 bases at V and 3 bases at J, with 15 bases between the two ends. CDR1 is SNHLY and CDR2 is FYNNEI in the germline V gene. The CDR3 coding sequence is TGTGCCAGCAGTGACCCTTTCTCGGGGGACAAAAACATTCAGTACTTC. Protein: CASSDPFSGDKNIQYF.